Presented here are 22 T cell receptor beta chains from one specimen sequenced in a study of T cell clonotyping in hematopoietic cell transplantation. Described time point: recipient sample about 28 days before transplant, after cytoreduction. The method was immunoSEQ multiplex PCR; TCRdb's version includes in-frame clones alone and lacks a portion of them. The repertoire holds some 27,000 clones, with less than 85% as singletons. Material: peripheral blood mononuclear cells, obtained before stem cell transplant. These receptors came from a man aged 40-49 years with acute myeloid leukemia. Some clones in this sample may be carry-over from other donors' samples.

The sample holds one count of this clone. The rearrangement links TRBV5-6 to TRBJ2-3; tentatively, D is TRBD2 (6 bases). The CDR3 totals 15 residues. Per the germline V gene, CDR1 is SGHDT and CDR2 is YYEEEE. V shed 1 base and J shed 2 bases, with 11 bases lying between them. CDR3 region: CASSLRDWLTDTQYF. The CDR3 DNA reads TGTGCCAGCAGCTTGAGGGACTGGCTCACAGATACGCAGTATTTT. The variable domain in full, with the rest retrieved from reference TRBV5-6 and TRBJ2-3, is DAGVTQSPTHLIKTRGQQVTLRCSPKSGHDTVSWYQQALGQGPQFIFQYYEEEERQRGNFPDRFSGHQFPNYSSELNVNALLLGDSALYLCASSLRDWLTDTQYFGPGTRLTVL.

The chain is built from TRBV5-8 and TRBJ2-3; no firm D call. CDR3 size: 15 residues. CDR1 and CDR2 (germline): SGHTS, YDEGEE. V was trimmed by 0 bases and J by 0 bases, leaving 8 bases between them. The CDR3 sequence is CASSLGVSSTDTQYF. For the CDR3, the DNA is TGTGCCAGCAGCTTGGGTGTTTCTAGCACAGATACGCAGTATTTT.

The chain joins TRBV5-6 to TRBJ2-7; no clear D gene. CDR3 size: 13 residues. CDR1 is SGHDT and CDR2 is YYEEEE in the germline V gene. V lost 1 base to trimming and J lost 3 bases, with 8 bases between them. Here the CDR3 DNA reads TGTGCCAGCAGCTTGCCCAGAGACTACGAGCAGTACTTC. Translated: CASSLPRDYEQYF.

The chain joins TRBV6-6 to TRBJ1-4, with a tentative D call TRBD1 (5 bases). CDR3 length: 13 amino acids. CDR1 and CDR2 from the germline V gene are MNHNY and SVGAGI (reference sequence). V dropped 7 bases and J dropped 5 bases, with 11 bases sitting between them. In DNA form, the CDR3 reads TGTGCCAGCACAGGGATCGAAAATGAAAAACTGTTTTTT. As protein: CASTGIENEKLFF.

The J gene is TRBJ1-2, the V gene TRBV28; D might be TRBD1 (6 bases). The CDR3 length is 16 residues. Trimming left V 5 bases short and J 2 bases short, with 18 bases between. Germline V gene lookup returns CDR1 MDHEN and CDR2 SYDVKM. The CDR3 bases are TGTGCCAGCAGTGACTCAGGGGTTCGCGGCAACTATGGCTACACCTTC. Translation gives CASSDSGVRGNYGYTF.

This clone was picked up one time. The CDR3 DNA follows: TGTGCCAGCAGCTTAGCTGGGCAGCCTGGCTCTGGAAACACCATATATTTT. It yields the protein CASSLAGQPGSGNTIYF. The genes are TRBV7-2 and TRBJ1-3; D gene uncertain. CDR3 length: 17 residues. Germline V lookup: CDR1 SGHTA, CDR2 FQGNSA. The V end lost 0 bases, the J end lost 0 bases, and 12 bases lay between the germline ends. Full variable domain (rest looked up from reference TRBV7-2 and TRBJ1-3): GAGVSQSPSNKVTEKGKDVELRCDPISGHTALYWYRQSLGQGLEFLIYFQGNSAPDKSGLPSDRFSAERTGGSVSTLTIQRTQQEDSAVYLCASSLAGQPGSGNTIYFGEGSWLTVV.

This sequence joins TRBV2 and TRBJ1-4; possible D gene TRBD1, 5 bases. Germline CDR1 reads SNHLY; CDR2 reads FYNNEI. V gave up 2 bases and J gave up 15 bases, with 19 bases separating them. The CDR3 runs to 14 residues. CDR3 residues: CASSESGRLRGVFF. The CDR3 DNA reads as TGTGCCAGCAGTGAATCTGGTCGGCTCCGAGGGGTGTTTTTT.

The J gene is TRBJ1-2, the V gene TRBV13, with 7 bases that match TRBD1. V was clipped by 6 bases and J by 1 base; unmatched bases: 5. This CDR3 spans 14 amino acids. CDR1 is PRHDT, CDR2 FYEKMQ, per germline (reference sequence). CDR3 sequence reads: CASRETGVNYGYTF. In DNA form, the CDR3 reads TGTGCCAGCAGGGAAACAGGGGTTAACTATGGCTACACCTTC.

Here the CDR3 DNA reads TGTGCCAGCAGTTACTCGAACGTGTTACGGGACCCCGGTCGAGAATCACCCCTCCACTTT. The encoded protein is CASSYSNVLRDPGRESPLHF. The genes are TRBV6-7 and TRBJ1-6; TRBD1 is a possible D gene (5 bases). TRBV6-7 is designated an ORF whose function remains uncertain. Between the trimmed V and J ends, which lost 0 bases and 10 bases, there was a span of 28 bases. This CDR3 comprises 20 residues.

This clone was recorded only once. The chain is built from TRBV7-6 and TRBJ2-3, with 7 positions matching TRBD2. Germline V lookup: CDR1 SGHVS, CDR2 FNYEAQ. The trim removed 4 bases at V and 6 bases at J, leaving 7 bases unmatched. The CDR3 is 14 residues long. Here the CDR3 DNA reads TGTGCCAGCAGCTGGGCCGGGCGGGAGGATACGCAGTATTTT. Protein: CASSWAGREDTQYF.

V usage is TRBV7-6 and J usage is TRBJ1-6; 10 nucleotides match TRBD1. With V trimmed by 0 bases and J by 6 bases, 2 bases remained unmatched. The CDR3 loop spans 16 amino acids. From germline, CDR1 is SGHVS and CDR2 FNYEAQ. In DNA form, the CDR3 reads TGTGCCAGCAGCTTAGCGGGACAGGGGATTAATTCACCCCTCCACTTT. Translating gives CASSLAGQGINSPLHF. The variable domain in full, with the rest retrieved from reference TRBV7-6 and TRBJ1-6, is GAGVSQSPRYKVTKRGQDVALRCDPISGHVSLYWYRQALGQGPEFLTYFNYEAQQDKSGLPNDRFSAERPEGSISTLTIQRTEQRDSAMYRCASSLAGQGINSPLHFGNGTRLTVT.

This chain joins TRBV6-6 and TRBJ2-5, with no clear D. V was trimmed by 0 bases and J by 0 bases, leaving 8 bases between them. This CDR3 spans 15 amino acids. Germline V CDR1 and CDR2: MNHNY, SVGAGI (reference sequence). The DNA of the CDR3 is TGTGCCAGCAGTTACTCTGTCCAGTACCAAGAGACCCAGTACTTC. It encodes CASSYSVQYQETQYF.

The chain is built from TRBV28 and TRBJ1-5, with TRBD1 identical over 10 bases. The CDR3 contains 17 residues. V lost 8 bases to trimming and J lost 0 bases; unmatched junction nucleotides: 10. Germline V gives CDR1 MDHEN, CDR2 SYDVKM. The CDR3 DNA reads TGTGCCAGCCTAAGGGACAGGGGATTAAATAGCAATCAGCCCCAGCATTTT. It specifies CASLRDRGLNSNQPQHF.

CDR3 region: CASSSISGQGENTGELFF. The CDR3 coding sequence is TGTGCCAGCAGCTCAATTTCGGGACAGGGGGAGAACACCGGGGAGCTGTTTTTT. The chain couples TRBV5-6 to TRBJ2-2; 11 nucleotides align to TRBD1. V lost 3 bases to trimming and J lost 1 base; unmatched junction nucleotides: 8. The CDR3 totals 18 residues. CDR1 is SGHDT, CDR2 YYEEEE, per germline.

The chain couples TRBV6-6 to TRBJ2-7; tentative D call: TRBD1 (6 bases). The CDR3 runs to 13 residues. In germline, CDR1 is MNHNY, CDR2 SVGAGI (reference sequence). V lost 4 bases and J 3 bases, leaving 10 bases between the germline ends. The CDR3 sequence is CASSLAGVYEQYF. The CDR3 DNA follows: TGTGCCAGCAGTTTGGCAGGGGTCTACGAGCAGTACTTC.

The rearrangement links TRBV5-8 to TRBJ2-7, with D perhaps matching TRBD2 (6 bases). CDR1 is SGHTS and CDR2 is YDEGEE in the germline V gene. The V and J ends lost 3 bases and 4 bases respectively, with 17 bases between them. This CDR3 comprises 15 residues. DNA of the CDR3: TGTGCCAGCAGCTCTCTTCGACTAGGCCGGTACGAGCAGTACTTC. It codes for CASSSLRLGRYEQYF. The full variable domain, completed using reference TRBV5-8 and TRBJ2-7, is EAGVTQSPTHLIKTRGQQATLRCSPISGHTSVYWYQQALGLGLQFLLWYDEGEERNRGNFPPRFSGRQFPNYSSELNVNALELEDSALYLCASSSLRLGRYEQYFGPGTRLTVT.

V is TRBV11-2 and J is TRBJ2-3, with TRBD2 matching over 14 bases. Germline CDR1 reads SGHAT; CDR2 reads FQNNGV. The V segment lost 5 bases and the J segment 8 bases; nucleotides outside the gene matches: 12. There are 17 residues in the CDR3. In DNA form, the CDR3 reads TGTGCCAGCAGCCAACGGACTAGCGGGAGGAGTCTTGGTACGCAGTATTTT. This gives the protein CASSQRTSGRSLGTQYF.

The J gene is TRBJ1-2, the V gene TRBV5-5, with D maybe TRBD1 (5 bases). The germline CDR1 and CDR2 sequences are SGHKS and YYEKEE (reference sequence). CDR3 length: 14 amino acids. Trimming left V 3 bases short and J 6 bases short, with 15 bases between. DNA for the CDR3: TGTGCCAGCAGCTCCCCGGGGGGGAGAAATGGCTACACCTTC. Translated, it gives CASSSPGGRNGYTF.

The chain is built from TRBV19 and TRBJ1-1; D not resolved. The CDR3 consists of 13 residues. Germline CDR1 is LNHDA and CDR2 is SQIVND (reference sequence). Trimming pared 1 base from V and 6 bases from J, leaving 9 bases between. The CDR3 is CASSIVGGSEAFF. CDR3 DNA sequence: TGTGCCAGTAGTATAGTGGGCGGTTCTGAAGCTTTCTTT.

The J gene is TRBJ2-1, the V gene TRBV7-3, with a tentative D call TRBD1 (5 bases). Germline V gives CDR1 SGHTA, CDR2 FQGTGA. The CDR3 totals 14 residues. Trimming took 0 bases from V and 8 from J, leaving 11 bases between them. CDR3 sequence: CASSLTRVVDEQFF. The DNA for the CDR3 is TGTGCCAGCAGCTTAACCAGGGTAGTAGATGAGCAGTTCTTC. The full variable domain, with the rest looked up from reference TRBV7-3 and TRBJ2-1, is GAGVSQTPSNKVTEKGKYVELRCDPISGHTALYWYRQSLGQGPEFLIYFQGTGAADDSGLPNDRFFAVRPEGSVSTLKIQRTERGDSAVYLCASSLTRVVDEQFFGPGTRLTVL.

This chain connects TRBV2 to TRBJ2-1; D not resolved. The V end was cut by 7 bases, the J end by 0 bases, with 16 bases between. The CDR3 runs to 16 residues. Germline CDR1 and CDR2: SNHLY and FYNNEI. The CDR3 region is CASIRSMLSSYNEQFF. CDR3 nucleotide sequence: TGTGCCAGCATTCGTTCGATGCTAAGCTCCTACAATGAGCAGTTCTTC.

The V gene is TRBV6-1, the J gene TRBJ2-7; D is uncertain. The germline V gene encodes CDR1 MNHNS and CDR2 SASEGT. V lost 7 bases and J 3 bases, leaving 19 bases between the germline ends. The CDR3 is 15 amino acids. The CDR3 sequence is CASKFIVGTIYEQYF. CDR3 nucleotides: TGTGCCAGCAAATTTATCGTGGGCACAATCTACGAGCAGTACTTC.